These 13 T cell receptor beta chains originate from one sample sequenced in a study of metastatic and nonmetastatic thyroid tumors. TCRdb used MiXCR to call clones anew from the PCR reads. The sample includes around 16,000 clones, roughly 25% of them seen just once. All patients reached thyroid surgery having received no treatment beforehand. The source material was blood. The receptors shown here come from a male donor with papillary thyroid cancer or a benign thyroid nodule (not recorded which). Some clones in this sample may be carry-over from other donors' samples.

Many counts were recorded for this clone. One junction end disagrees with the germline gene, perhaps due to a read error. The chain combines TRBV5-6 with TRBJ2-5; D not certain. Germline V gene lookup returns CDR1 SGHDT and CDR2 YYEEEE. CDR3 length equals 12 residues. CDR3 loop: CASSRMRLLPSF. CDR3 bases: TGTGCCAGCAGTCGGATGCGCCTATTGCCCTCTTTC.

In its sample, this clone was seen a few times. The chain employs TRBV28 and TRBJ1-2; D call uncertain. Germline V gene sequence: CDR1 MDHEN, CDR2 SYDVKM. Trimming took 0 bases from V and 3 from J, leaving 11 bases between them. This CDR3 region has 15 residues. The DNA of the CDR3 is TGTGCCAGCAGTTTATGGGGCAGCTCTGACTATGGCTACACCTTC. Translation: CASSLWGSSDYGYTF.

This clone is labeled as medium-sized. This chain uses TRBV6-2 or TRBV6-3 with TRBJ1-2, with 10 bases matching TRBD1. CDR3 length: 14 amino acids. CDR1 and CDR2 from the germline V gene are MNHEY and SVGEGT. V shed 6 bases, J shed 4 bases, and the junction held 5 bases outside the gene matches. The chain's CDR3 is CASRGTGAAYGYTF. The CDR3 DNA reads as TGTGCCAGCAGAGGGACAGGGGCGGCCTATGGCTACACCTTC.

Sample share makes this clone medium-sized (0.01 to 0.1%). The gene calls are TRBV20-1 and TRBJ1-5; 10 bases line up with TRBD1. Germline loops: CDR1 DFQATT, CDR2 SNEGSKA (reference sequence). The trim removed 6 bases at V and 2 bases at J, leaving 7 bases unmatched. This CDR3 comprises 15 residues. The CDR3, as DNA: TGCAGTGCATACACCGGGACAGGGGGCAATCAGCCCCAGCATTTT. This translates into CSAYTGTGGNQPQHF.

Judged by abundance, this clone is medium-sized. The gene calls are TRBV5-1 and TRBJ1-6; possible D gene TRBD1, 5 bases. Germline CDR1 SGHRS, CDR2 YFSETQ. This CDR3 spans 15 amino acids. Trimming removed 2 bases from V and 7 bases from J, with 13 bases in between. Written as DNA, the CDR3 is TGCGCCAGCAGCTTAGACGGGGGGAGGAATTCACCCCTCCACTTT. Protein sequence: CASSLDGGRNSPLHF.

The J gene is TRBJ2-1, the V gene TRBV4-1, with D unresolved. The germline gives CDR1 MGHRA, CDR2 YSYEKL. This CDR3 comprises 13 residues. V was shortened by 0 bases and J by 4 bases, with 4 bases between the two germline ends. The CDR3: CASSQEFYNEQFF. The CDR3 nucleotides are TGCGCCAGCAGCCAAGAATTTTACAATGAGCAGTTCTTC.

This clone was detected a few times. The chain has TRBV25-1 and TRBJ1-3, with D perhaps matching TRBD1 (6 bases). V lost 5 bases and J lost 4, with 12 bases in between. Germline CDR1 and CDR2: MGHDK and SYGVNS. This CDR3 is built from 14 residues. This CDR3 is CASSRPGEGNTIYF. For the CDR3, the DNA is TGTGCCAGCAGTCGTCCAGGGGAAGGAAACACCATATATTTT.

The chain joins TRBV30 to TRBJ2-1; 10 bases fit TRBD1. The CDR3 consists of 14 residues. V trimming: 5 bases; J trimming: 7 bases; junction bases outside the gene matches: 8. Germline CDR1 is GTSNPN and CDR2 is SVGIG (reference sequence). CDR3 sequence reads: CAWAGTGEGNEQFF. CDR3 DNA sequence: TGTGCCTGGGCCGGGACAGGGGAGGGGAATGAGCAGTTCTTC.

The V call is TRBV4-1, the J call TRBJ2-7; D gene unclear. The V gene lost 4 bases and the J gene lost 0 bases, with 10 bases spanning the gap. The germline V gene encodes CDR1 MGHRA and CDR2 YSYEKL. This CDR3 is 14 amino acids long. Here the CDR3 reads CASSPLRDSYEQYF. CDR3 DNA sequence: TGCGCCAGCAGCCCCCTAAGGGACTCCTACGAGCAGTACTTC.

A single count supports this clone. This chain connects TRBV11-3 to TRBJ1-3; D unresolved. The germline CDR1 and CDR2 sequences are SGHNT and YENEEA. The CDR3 covers 13 residues. Between the trimmed V and J ends, which lost 5 bases and 0 bases, there was a span of 5 bases. CDR3 DNA: TGTGCCAGCAGCGGCGGCTCTGGAAACACCATATATTTT. It yields the protein CASSGGSGNTIYF.

This clone was detected many times. V usage is TRBV20-1 and J usage is TRBJ1-4; no firm D call. The V gene's germline CDR1 is DFQATT and CDR2 SNEGSKA (reference sequence). The CDR3 sequence is 13 residues long. Trimming took off 5 bases at V and 5 bases at J, with 12 bases between the two ends. The CDR3 DNA reads TGCAGTGCTGGCGGACTAGGGAATGAAAAACTGTTTTTT. Protein product: CSAGGLGNEKLFF.

This clone rates as medium-sized (0.01 to 0.1%). The chain carries TRBV27 and TRBJ2-1, with 7 bases lining up with TRBD1. Germline assignment: CDR1 MNHEY and CDR2 SMNVEV (reference sequence). The V segment lost 4 bases and the J segment 5 bases; nucleotides outside the gene matches: 8. This CDR3 has 15 amino acids. The CDR3 sequence: CASSWTGTANNEQFF. The CDR3 DNA reads as TGTGCCAGCAGTTGGACCGGGACAGCCAACAATGAGCAGTTCTTC.

By proportion, this clone is medium-sized. J is TRBJ1-2 and V is TRBV12-3 or TRBV12-4, with D possibly being TRBD1 (5 bases). The CDR3 is 13 residues long. V was shortened by 7 bases and J by 4 bases, with 13 bases between the two germline ends. The CDR3 DNA sequence: TGTGCCAGCAATCGGGGAGGGACCTATGGCTACACCTTC. It codes for CASNRGGTYGYTF.